This T cell receptor (beta chain) was recorded in a study of cytomegalovirus exposure and HLA in healthy donors. Study at large: Early release data held about 92 million unique TCRs from HLA-typed donors. Findings and limits, study-wide: Usually a TCR sequence was rare, but some public TCRs were found in many donors. A few of the chains that were CMV-associated were confirmed in vitro to be specific for CMV antigens.

This clone appeared a few times. Its antigen remains unknown. Vbeta (60) and Jbeta (13) primers were used in the PCR. Produced via immunoSEQ multiplex PCR; TCRdb's table is partial and in-frame only. The sample holds 170,000 or so clones; 75% to 80% are singletons and the top ten take 3.1%. The sequenced material came from PBMCs. This clonotype originated in a woman aged 40 to 49 in good health and CMV-seronegative.

The chain's CDR3 is CASSLRGRDGYTF. The CDR3 region has the DNA TGCGCCAGCAGCCTCAGGGGAAGGGATGGCTACACCTTC. The chain recombines TRBV4-1 with TRBJ1-2; tentative D call: TRBD1 (6 bases). V gave up 4 bases and J gave up 6 bases, with 12 bases separating them. Germline assignment: CDR1 MGHRA and CDR2 YSYEKL. CDR3 size: 13 residues.